The TCR beta chain described here comes from a study of vaccination effects on CD4 cells after COVID-19 (dated by TCRdb to between 2021 and 2024). Concerning the study at large: Two doses of either the BNT162b2 or the mRNA-1273 mRNA SARS-CoV-2 vaccine were administered to participants. In both COVID-19 convalescent patients and infection-naive vaccine recipients, the study compared SARS-CoV-2 spike-specific CD4+ TCR repertoires from before mRNA vaccination with those from after it. The full study included ten to eleven COVID-19 convalescent patients and several SARS-CoV-2-naive healthy vaccine recipients. Cultures from other donors in the study were sequenced using the Oncomine TCR Beta short-read assay on an Illumina iSeq 100.

Comment on this clone: This receptor's antigen is unknown. No much larger clone exists at a distance of one base, and base qualities are not known.

The library was prepared using the immunoSEQ multiplex PCR assay. DNA from the cultured and isolated CD4+ T cells underwent TCR beta CDR3 sequencing. From the authors' description of their analysis: Non-productive TCR sequences were removed and reads were trimmed to the CDR3 region, keeping CDR3s of at least 7 amino acids. The MANAFEST web app was used to pick out antigen-specific clonotypes by comparing their expansion in peptide wells with that in reference cultures. Positive clones required FDR<0.05 expansion versus reference and all other wells, odds ratio above 5, and frequency above 0.1% in two replicate wells. A clonotype was defined as cross-reactive if the clonotype was significantly expanded both in SARS-CoV-2 spike wells and in at least one common cold coronavirus spike condition. CDR3 similarity was assessed by Levenshtein distance with the stringdist R package, and unrooted trees were built with ape in R 3.6.1. The immuneACCESS repertoire file appears here via TCRdb, limited to in-frame rearrangements. These files lack a portion of the clones; in checked studies, under half of the deficit traces to unresolved V genes, and the cause of the others is not known. The D gene and trimming were derived from the DNA, and the V and J assignments and clone size from that table. This sample has 30,000 to 45,000 clones in its table, and roughly 62% of those were observed once. Clones ranked in the top ten supply 15% of the sample.

From a lookup of the germline V gene (reference sequence), CDR1 and CDR2 are LGHDT and YNNKEL. The CDR3 sequence holds 12 residues, the cysteine and phenylalanine included. Here the CDR3 DNA is all that survives: 36 bases in frame from base 1. V sheds 2 bases and J sheds 0 bases, leaving 1 base between their ends. The full study reports these points: Only a small number of convalescent patients were included, and no early post-infection timepoints were available, which limited the study. Both infection-induced and vaccine-induced clones contracted markedly at late post-vaccination timepoints, which is consistent with waning T cell responses. Among healthy vaccine recipients, nearly all vaccine-induced clones were SARS-CoV-2 mono-reactive, and only 1 of 255 was cross-reactive with common cold coronaviruses.

To identify antigen-specific CD4+ T cell clonotypes by their expansion, the ViraFEST assay first stimulated PBMC with viral peptide pools and then applied TCR sequencing. After less than 13 days of culture, CD4+ T cells were isolated with the EasySep CD4+ T cell isolation kit. None of the healthy vaccine recipients had a prior SARS-CoV-2 infection, which was confirmed by nucleocapsid antibody tests that came back negative both before and after vaccination. Around 2.1 million PBMC per well were cultured with about 9 ug/ml peptides in IMDM containing roughly 5% human AB serum, approximately 9.1 IU/ml IL-2 and gentamicin. Half of the culture medium was replaced with fresh IL-2-containing medium on days 3 and 7. Unless noted otherwise, every peptide stimulation condition was grown in triplicate wells. Using Ficoll-Paque Plus gradient centrifugation, PBMC were separated from whole blood and then either used fresh or cryopreserved at -140C. Overlapping peptide pools spanned the spike proteins of SARS-CoV-2 and the common cold coronaviruses HCoV-NL63, HCoV-OC43 and HCoV-229E. The QIAamp micro DNA kit was used to extract genomic DNA from the cultured CD4+ T cells.

This chain is built from TRBV3-1 (or the pseudogene TRBV3-2) and TRBJ1-1, with the identity of the D gene unclear. The sequence was obtained from a human donor who received a COVID-19 vaccine. Here the sequenced sample was CD4+ T cells from PBMCs cultured with HCoV-OC43 spike peptides, taken before COVID-19 vaccination. What this sample's cell subset or site label stands for: HCoV-OC43 spike overlapping peptide pool stimulation. The sequence in DNA is TGTGCCAGCAGCCAATTGAACACTGAAGCTTTCTTT. Translation gives CASSQLNTEAFF.